The rows below give T cell receptor beta chains drawn from one sample of a study of preoperative IRX-2 immunotherapy in early breast cancer. Here immunoSEQ multiplex PCR was the method, and the copy in TCRdb shows in-frame clones only, minus some. The sample includes roughly 5,300 clones, around 73% seen only once; the top ten take roughly 15%. The material sequenced was tumor tissue, taken before IRX-2 immunotherapy. The receptor source for this set is a human donor with breast cancer. Both conserved end residues are trimmed from each CDR3. The order of the fields is V gene, CDR3 protein.

V gene: TRBV19
CDR3 protein: ASSIRDRAQETQY

V gene: TRBV6-8
CDR3 protein: ASSTPGLSYEQY

V gene: TRBV18
CDR3 protein: ASSLRQENGYT

V gene: TRBV11-3
CDR3 protein: ASSLFAGPSGSAKNTEAF

V gene: TRBV7-8
CDR3 protein: ASSPLFGGGELF

V gene: TRBV6-8
CDR3 protein: ASSYRALPPRGQGNTIY

V gene: TRBV18
CDR3 protein: ASSSGLAMIPGELF

V gene: TRBV11-3
CDR3 protein: ASSLSAGGHQPQH

V gene: TRBV25-1
CDR3 protein: ASSELQGGYNEQF

V gene: TRBV28
CDR3 protein: ASSPTTVGLNTEAF

V gene: TRBV30
CDR3 protein: AWQRWARGNTIY

V gene: TRBV19
CDR3 protein: ASSLQGAPLMNTEAF

V gene: TRBV11-3
CDR3 protein: ASSPNFRQNTEAF

V gene: TRBV7-1
CDR3 protein: ASSPPGGDTQY

V gene: TRBV18
CDR3 protein: ASSPPPENNEKLF

V gene: TRBV19
CDR3 protein: ASSIGGSPDTQY

V gene: TRBV11-3
CDR3 protein: ASSLRGTAIEKLF

V gene: TRBV30
CDR3 protein: AWSVRRYSNQPQH

V gene: TRBV19
CDR3 protein: ASSILQGKGQPQH

V gene: TRBV11-3
CDR3 protein: ASSIPSFDGRAVVTQY

V gene: TRBV6-8
CDR3 protein: ASRLQGGNEQF

V gene: TRBV7-7
CDR3 protein: ASSFDHPYNEQF

V gene: TRBV19
CDR3 protein: ASSIFRYSSYNEQF

V gene: TRBV15
CDR3 protein: ATSRDQQAAEQF

V gene: TRBV6-8
CDR3 protein: ASSYDRLYEQY

V gene: TRBV22-1
CDR3 protein: ASSEQGLNTEAF

V gene: TRBV25-1
CDR3 protein: ASSGQGFNQPQH

V gene: TRBV5-1
CDR3 protein: ASSLVAGSHNEQF

V gene: TRBV6-4
CDR3 protein: AISQGHSSNQPQH

V gene: TRBV6-8
CDR3 protein: ASSYSANRQETQY

V gene: TRBV18
CDR3 protein: ASSGAGNYGYT

V gene: TRBV12-5
CDR3 protein: ASKFGLAPTYEQY

V gene: TRBV7-1
CDR3 protein: ASTHLSGRYNEQF

V gene: TRBV7-8
CDR3 protein: ASSLRDRVLEKLF

V gene: TRBV5-1
CDR3 protein: ASSFISYTGELF

V gene: TRBV6-8
CDR3 protein: ASSFLDRNTEAF

V gene: TRBV6-8
CDR3 protein: ASRNSGGSTGELF